The 12 T cell receptor beta chains below all came from one sample that was sequenced in a study of a mutant IDH1 vaccine in newly diagnosed glioma. Profiling relied on immunoSEQ multiplex PCR, and the TCRdb table lists in-frame clones only, not all of them. The repertoire holds more than 20,000 clones, with approximately 90% as singletons. This sample's time point: baseline, week 1 (first vaccination visit). Sample treatment: pre-vaccination baseline after standard-of-care therapy. Source: PBMCs, taken from a glioma patient treated with radiotherapy, temozolomide or both. These receptors all come from a man aged 25-45 years with glioma.

Here the CDR3 DNA reads TGTGCCAGCCGTACAGACAGAATGAACACTGAAGCTTTCTTT. Amino acid sequence: CASRTDRMNTEAFF. The J gene is TRBJ1-1, the V gene TRBV7-8; TRBD1 might be the D (5 bases). The germline V gene has CDR1 SGHVS and CDR2 FQNEAQ. The CDR3 totals 14 residues. V was shortened by 8 bases and J by 0 bases, with 13 bases between the two germline ends.

The chain combines TRBV4-2 with TRBJ2-1; 14 bases line up with TRBD2. This CDR3 has 15 residues. Germline values: CDR1 LGHNA, CDR2 YNFKEQ. The junction had 1 base not matched to a gene; V was cut back by 3 bases and J by 6 bases. CDR3 protein: CASSQTSGRVNEQFF. DNA for the CDR3: TGTGCCAGCAGCCAGACTAGCGGGAGGGTCAATGAGCAGTTCTTC.

The rearrangement joins TRBV6-5 to TRBJ2-2; no reliable D call. CDR3 size: 16 residues. Trimming cost V 0 bases and J 6 bases, with 14 bases left between them. Germline loops: CDR1 MNHEY, CDR2 SVGAGI. The CDR3 region is CASSYSYGLGAGELFF. The CDR3 DNA reads as TGTGCCAGCAGTTACTCGTACGGCCTTGGTGCCGGGGAGCTGTTTTTT.

The V and J genes are TRBV7-9 and TRBJ1-1; no definite D call. CDR1 and CDR2 (germline): SEHNR, FQNEAQ (reference sequence). This CDR3 has 14 residues. V lost 0 bases, J lost 2 bases, and 7 bases lay in between. The CDR3 protein is CASSLAGSNTEAFF. In DNA form, the CDR3 reads TGTGCCAGCAGCTTAGCAGGGTCAAACACTGAAGCTTTCTTT.

The rearrangement uses TRBV5-6 and TRBJ1-2; 7 bases map to TRBD1. Germline CDR1 and CDR2: SGHDT and YYEEEE. Losses at the gene ends were 2 bases for V and 4 bases for J; bases not matched to a gene: 5. CDR3 size: 14 residues. The CDR3 reads CASSFGTESYGYTF. The CDR3 bases are TGTGCCAGCAGCTTTGGGACAGAGAGCTATGGCTACACCTTC.

Written as DNA, the CDR3 is TGTGCCAGCAGTGAGGGGCAGAGTAGCACAGATACGCAGTATTTT. This encodes CASSEGQSSTDTQYF. The chain employs TRBV6-4 and TRBJ2-3, with D maybe TRBD1 (5 bases). Germline V gene lookup returns CDR1 MRHNA and CDR2 SNTAGT. This CDR3 is 15 amino acids long. V lost 3 bases to trimming and J lost 0 bases, with 10 bases between them.

V is TRBV7-2 and J is TRBJ2-3, with TRBD2 matching over 13 bases. Losses at the gene ends were 5 bases for V and 2 bases for J; bases not matched to a gene: 7. CDR3 length equals 17 residues. The V gene's germline CDR1 is SGHTA and CDR2 FQGNSA. The CDR3 sequence is CASSVTSGGGFTDTQYF. In DNA form, the CDR3 reads TGTGCCAGCAGCGTAACTAGCGGGGGGGGCTTCACAGATACGCAGTATTTT.

This clone was detected a few times. The V call is TRBV7-9, the J call TRBJ2-2; D might be TRBD2 (7 bases). The V end was cut by 1 base, the J end by 5 bases, with 17 bases between. Germline V gene sequence: CDR1 SEHNR, CDR2 FQNEAQ (reference sequence). CDR3 length equals 17 residues. CDR3: CASSLVRRGPSTGELFF. Here the CDR3 DNA reads TGTGCCAGCAGCTTAGTCCGGCGGGGGCCTAGTACCGGGGAGCTGTTTTTT. The entire variable domain, with the rest obtained from reference TRBV7-9 and TRBJ2-2, is as follows: DTGVSQNPRHKITKRGQNVTFRCDPISEHNRLYWYRQTLGQGPEFLTYFQNEAQLEKSRLLSDRFSAERPKGSFSTLEIQRTEQGDSAMYLCASSLVRRGPSTGELFFGEGSRLTVL.

The chain carries TRBV5-4 and TRBJ1-1; weak D call: TRBD1 (5 bases). CDR3 length: 14 residues. The V and J ends lost 5 bases and 1 base respectively, with 12 bases between them. The germline V gene encodes CDR1 SGHNT and CDR2 YYREEE (reference sequence). In DNA, the CDR3 is TGTGCCAGCAGGCTGCTAGACAGGAACACTGAAGCTTTCTTT. It encodes CASRLLDRNTEAFF.

This chain connects TRBV11-2 to TRBJ2-1; a weak D match, TRBD2 (5 bases). Looked up from germline, CDR1 is SGHAT and CDR2 is FQNNGV. V shed 5 bases and J shed 3 bases, with 17 bases lying between them. The CDR3 spans 16 residues. The CDR3 DNA is TGTGCCAGCAGCCCCGGACTCTCAATCTACTACAATGAGCAGTTCTTC. Amino acid sequence: CASSPGLSIYYNEQFF.

The CDR3 spells CASSEASGKSYEQYF. The CDR3 nucleotides are TGTGCCAGCAGTGAAGCCTCAGGGAAATCCTACGAGCAGTACTTC. This sequence joins TRBV6-1 and TRBJ2-7; a weak D match, TRBD1 (5 bases). The CDR3 loop spans 15 amino acids. Germline lookup yields CDR1 MNHNS and CDR2 SASEGT. The V and J ends lost 0 bases and 1 base respectively, with 10 bases between them.

The chain links TRBV29-1 to TRBJ2-1; D is uncertain. The CDR3 contains 14 residues. V dropped 3 bases and J dropped 4 bases, with 13 bases sitting between them. Germline CDR1 reads SQVTM; CDR2 reads ANQGSEA. CDR3 sequence: CSVDESVRYNEQFF. The CDR3 nucleotides are TGCAGCGTTGATGAGTCGGTTCGATACAATGAGCAGTTCTTC.